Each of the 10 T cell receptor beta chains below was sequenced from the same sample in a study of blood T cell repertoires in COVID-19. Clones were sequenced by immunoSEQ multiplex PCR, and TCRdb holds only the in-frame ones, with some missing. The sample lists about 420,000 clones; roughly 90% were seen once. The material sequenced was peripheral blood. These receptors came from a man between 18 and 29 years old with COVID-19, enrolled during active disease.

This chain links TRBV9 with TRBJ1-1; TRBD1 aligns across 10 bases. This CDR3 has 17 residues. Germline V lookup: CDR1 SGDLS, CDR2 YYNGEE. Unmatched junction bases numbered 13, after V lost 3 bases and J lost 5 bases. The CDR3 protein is CASSGDRDRGGWTEAFF. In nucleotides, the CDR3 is TGTGCCAGCAGCGGGGACCGGGACAGGGGAGGTTGGACTGAAGCTTTCTTT.

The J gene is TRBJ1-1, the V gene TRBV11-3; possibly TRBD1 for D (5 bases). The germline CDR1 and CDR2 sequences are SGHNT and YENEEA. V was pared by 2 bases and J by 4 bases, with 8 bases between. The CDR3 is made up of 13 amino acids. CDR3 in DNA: TGTGCCAGCAGCTTAACCAGGGCCACTGAAGCTTTCTTT. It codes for CASSLTRATEAFF.

CDR3 sequence: CASSEAGVVDTQYF. The CDR3 DNA reads as TGTGCCAGCAGTGAAGCAGGGGTAGTAGATACGCAGTATTTT. The rearrangement joins TRBV2 to TRBJ2-3, with a weak D call TRBD1 (5 bases). This CDR3 comprises 14 residues. Germline V gene lookup returns CDR1 SNHLY and CDR2 FYNNEI. With 0 bases removed from V and 5 bases from J, the gap between germline ends came to 9 bases. Full variable domain (remainder filled in from reference TRBV2 and TRBJ2-3): EPEVTQTPSHQVTQMGQEVILRCVPISNHLYFYWYRQILGQKVEFLVSFYNNEISEKSEIFDDQFSVERPDGSNFTLKIRSTKLEDSAMYFCASSEAGVVDTQYFGPGTRLTVL.

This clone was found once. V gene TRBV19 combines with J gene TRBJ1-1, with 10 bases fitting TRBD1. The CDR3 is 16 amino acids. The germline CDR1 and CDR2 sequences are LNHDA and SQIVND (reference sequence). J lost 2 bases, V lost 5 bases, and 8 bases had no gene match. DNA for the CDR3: TGTGCCAGTAGTCTACCGGGACAGGGGTTTAACACTGAAGCTTTCTTT. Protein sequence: CASSLPGQGFNTEAFF.

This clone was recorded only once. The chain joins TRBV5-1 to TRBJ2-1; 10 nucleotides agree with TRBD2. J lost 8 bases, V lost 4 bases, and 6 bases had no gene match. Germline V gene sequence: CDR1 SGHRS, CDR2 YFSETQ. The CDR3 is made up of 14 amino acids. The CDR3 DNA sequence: TGCGCCAGCAGCCCCGGACTAGCGGTCCATGAGCAGTTCTTC. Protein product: CASSPGLAVHEQFF.

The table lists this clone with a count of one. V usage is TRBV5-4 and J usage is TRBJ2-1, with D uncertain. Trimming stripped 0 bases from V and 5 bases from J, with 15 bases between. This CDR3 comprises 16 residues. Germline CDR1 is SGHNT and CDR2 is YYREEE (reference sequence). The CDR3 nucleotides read TGTGCCAGCAGCTTGGAGACCCCGAATGGAGACAATGAGCAGTTCTTC. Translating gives CASSLETPNGDNEQFF. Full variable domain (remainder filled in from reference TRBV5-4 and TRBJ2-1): ETGVTQSPTHLIKTRGQQVTLRCSSQSGHNTVSWYQQALGQGPQFIFQYYREEENGRGNFPPRFSGLQFPNYSSELNVNALELDDSALYLCASSLETPNGDNEQFFGPGTRLTVL.

The CDR3 bases are TGTGCCAGCAGCCCAGGGACAGGGCACTATGGCTACACCTTC. Encoded protein: CASSPGTGHYGYTF. The chain uses TRBV14 and TRBJ1-2; 9 bases match TRBD1. The germline V gene has CDR1 SGHDN and CDR2 FVKESK. The CDR3 loop spans 14 amino acids. The V segment lost 4 bases and the J segment 3 bases; nucleotides outside the gene matches: 3.

The CDR3 spells CSASLRFYEQYF. The CDR3 bases are TGCAGTGCTAGTCTTCGGTTCTACGAGCAGTACTTC. V and J are TRBV20-1 and TRBJ2-7; D not resolved. Trimming took off 3 bases at V and 3 bases at J, with 9 bases between the two ends. The CDR3 extends over 12 amino acids. The germline V gene encodes CDR1 DFQATT and CDR2 SNEGSKA (reference sequence).

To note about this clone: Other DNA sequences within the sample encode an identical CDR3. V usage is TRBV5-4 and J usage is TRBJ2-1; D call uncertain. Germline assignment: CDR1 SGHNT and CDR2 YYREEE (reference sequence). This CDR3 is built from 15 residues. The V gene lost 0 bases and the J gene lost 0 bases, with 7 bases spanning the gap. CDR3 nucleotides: TGTGCCAGCAGCTTGGACTCGAGCTCCTACAATGAGCAGTTCTTC. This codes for CASSLDSSSYNEQFF.

The chain's CDR3 is CASSIGDRGGGQPQHF. The CDR3 DNA reads as TGTGCCAGTAGTATAGGGGACAGGGGCGGGGGTCAGCCCCAGCATTTT. V gene TRBV19 combines with J gene TRBJ1-5; 10 positions match TRBD1. Per the germline V gene, CDR1 is LNHDA and CDR2 is SQIVND (reference sequence). The CDR3 sequence is 16 residues long. With 1 base clipped from V and 6 bases from J, the junction kept 6 bases outside the gene matches. Based on the CDR3 plus reference TRBV19 and TRBJ1-5, the full variable domain is DGGITQSPKYLFRKEGQNVTLSCEQNLNHDAMYWYRQDPGQGLRLIYYSQIVNDFQKGDIAEGYSVSREKKESFPLTVTSAQKNPTAFYLCASSIGDRGGGQPQHFGDGTRLSIL.